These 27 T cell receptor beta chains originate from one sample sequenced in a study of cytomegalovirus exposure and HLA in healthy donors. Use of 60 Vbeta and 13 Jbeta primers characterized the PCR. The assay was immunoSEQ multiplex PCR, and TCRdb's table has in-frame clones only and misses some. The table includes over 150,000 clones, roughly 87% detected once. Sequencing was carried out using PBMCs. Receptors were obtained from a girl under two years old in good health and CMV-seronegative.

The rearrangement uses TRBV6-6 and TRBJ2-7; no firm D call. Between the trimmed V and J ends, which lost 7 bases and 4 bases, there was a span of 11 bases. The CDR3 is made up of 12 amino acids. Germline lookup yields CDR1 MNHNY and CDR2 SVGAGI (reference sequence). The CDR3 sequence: CASTNRFYEQYF. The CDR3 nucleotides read TGTGCCAGCACTAATCGTTTTTACGAGCAGTACTTC.

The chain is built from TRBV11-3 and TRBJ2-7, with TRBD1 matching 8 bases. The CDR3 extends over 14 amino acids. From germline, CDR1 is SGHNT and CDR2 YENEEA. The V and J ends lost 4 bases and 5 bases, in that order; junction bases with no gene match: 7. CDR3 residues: CASSSTQGAHEQYF. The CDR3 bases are TGTGCCAGCAGCTCTACCCAGGGGGCCCACGAGCAGTACTTC. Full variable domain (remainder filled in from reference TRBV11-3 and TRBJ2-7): EAGVVQSPRYKIIEKKQPVAFWCNPISGHNTLYWYLQNLGQGPELLIRYENEEAVDDSQLPKDRFSAERLKGVDSTLKIQPAELGDSAVYLCASSSTQGAHEQYFGPGTRLTVT.

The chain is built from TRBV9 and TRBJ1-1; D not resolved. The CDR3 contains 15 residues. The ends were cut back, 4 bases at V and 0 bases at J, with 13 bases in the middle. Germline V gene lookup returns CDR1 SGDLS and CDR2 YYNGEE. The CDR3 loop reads CASSLAGGMNTEAFF. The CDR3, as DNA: TGTGCCAGCAGCTTAGCGGGAGGGATGAACACTGAAGCTTTCTTT.

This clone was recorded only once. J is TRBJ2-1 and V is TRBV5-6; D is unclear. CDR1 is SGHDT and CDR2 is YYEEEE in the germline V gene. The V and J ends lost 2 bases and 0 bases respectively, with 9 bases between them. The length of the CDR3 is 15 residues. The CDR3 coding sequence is TGTGCCAGCAGCTTAAGCTTGAGCTCCTACAATGAGCAGTTCTTC. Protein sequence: CASSLSLSSYNEQFF.

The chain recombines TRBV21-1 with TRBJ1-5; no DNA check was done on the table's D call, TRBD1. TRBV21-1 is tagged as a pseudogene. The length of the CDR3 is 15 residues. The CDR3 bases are TGTGCCAGCAGCAGGGACAGGGTTGTCAATCAGCCCCAGCATTTT. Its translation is CASSRDRVVNQPQHF.

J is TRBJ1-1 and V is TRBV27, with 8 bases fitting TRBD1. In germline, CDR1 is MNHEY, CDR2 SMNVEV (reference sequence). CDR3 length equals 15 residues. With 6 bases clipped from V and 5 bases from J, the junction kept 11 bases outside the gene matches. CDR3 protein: CASSLLGQVKTEAFF. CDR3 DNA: TGTGCCAGCAGCTTGTTGGGACAGGTTAAAACTGAAGCTTTCTTT.

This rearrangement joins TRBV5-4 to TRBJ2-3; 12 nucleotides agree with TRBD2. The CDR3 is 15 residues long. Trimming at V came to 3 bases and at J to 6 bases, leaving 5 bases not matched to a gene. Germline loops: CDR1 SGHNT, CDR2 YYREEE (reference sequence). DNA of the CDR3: TGTGCCAGCAGCTCCGGGACTAGCGGGTGGGATACGCAGTATTTT. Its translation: CASSSGTSGWDTQYF. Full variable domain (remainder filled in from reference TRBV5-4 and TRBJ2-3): ETGVTQSPTHLIKTRGQQVTLRCSSQSGHNTVSWYQQALGQGPQFIFQYYREEENGRGNFPPRFSGLQFPNYSSELNVNALELDDSALYLCASSSGTSGWDTQYFGPGTRLTVL.

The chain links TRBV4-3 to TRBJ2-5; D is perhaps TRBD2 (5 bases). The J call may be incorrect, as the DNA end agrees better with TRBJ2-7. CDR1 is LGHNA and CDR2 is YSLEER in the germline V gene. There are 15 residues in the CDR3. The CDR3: CASSQAAAGLYEQYF. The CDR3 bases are TGCGCCAGCAGCCAAGCGGCAGCAGGACTTTACGAGCAGTACTTC.

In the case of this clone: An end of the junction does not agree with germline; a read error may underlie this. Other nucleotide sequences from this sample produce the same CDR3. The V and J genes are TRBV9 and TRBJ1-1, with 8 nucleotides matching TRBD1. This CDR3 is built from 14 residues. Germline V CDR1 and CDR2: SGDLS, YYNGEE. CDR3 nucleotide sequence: TGTGCCAGCAGCCCTCCGGTGGGGACAGGAGAAGCTTTCTTC. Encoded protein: CASSPPVGTGEAFF.

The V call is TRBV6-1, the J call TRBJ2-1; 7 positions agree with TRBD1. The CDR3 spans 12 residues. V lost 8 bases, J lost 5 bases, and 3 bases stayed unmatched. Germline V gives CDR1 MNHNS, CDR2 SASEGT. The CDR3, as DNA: TGTGCCAGCTCGACAGGGAACAATGAGCAGTTCTTC. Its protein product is CASSTGNNEQFF.

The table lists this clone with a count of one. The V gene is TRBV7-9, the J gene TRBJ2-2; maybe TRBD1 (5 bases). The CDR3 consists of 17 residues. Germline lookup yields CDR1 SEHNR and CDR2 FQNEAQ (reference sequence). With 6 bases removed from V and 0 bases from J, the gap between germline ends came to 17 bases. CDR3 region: CASSSIDSRANTGELFF. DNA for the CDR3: TGTGCCAGCAGTTCTATCGACAGCCGCGCGAACACCGGGGAGCTGTTTTTT.

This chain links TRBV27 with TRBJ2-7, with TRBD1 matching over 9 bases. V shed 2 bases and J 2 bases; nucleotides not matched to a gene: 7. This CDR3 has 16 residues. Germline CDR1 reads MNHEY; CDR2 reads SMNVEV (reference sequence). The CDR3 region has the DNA TGTGCCAGCAGTTTACGAGACAGGGGGAGACCCTACGAGCAGTACTTC. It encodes CASSLRDRGRPYEQYF.

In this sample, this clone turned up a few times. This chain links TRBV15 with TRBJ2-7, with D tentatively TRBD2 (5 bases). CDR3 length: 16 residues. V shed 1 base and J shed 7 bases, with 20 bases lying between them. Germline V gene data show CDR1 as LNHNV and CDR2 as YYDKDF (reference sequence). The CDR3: CATSRAREAGSGEQYF. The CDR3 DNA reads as TGTGCCACCAGCAGAGCTCGGGAAGCAGGCTCGGGTGAGCAGTACTTC.

The CDR3 spells CASSVAGWNTGELFF. The CDR3 coding sequence is TGCGCCAGCAGCGTAGCGGGATGGAACACCGGGGAGCTGTTTTTT. The J gene is TRBJ2-2, the V gene TRBV5-1; 8 nucleotides align to TRBD2. Germline assignment: CDR1 SGHRS and CDR2 YFSETQ. V was clipped by 4 bases and J by 1 base; unmatched bases: 3. This CDR3 has 15 amino acids.

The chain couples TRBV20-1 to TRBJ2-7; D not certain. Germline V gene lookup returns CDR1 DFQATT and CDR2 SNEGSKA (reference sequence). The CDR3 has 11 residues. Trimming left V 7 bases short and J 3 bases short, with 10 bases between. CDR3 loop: CSVGGSYEQYF. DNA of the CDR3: TGCAGTGTAGGCGGCAGCTACGAGCAGTACTTC.

CDR3 nucleotides: TGTGCCAGCACTAGCGGGGGCTCCTACAATGAGCAGTTCTTC. It is translated as CASTSGGSYNEQFF. The chain combines TRBV7-2 with TRBJ2-1, with 10 bases fitting TRBD2. J was trimmed by 0 bases and V by 7 bases; bases with no gene match: 0. The germline gives CDR1 SGHTA, CDR2 FQGNSA. The CDR3 is 14 amino acids. Supplemented by reference TRBV7-2 and TRBJ2-1, the full variable domain reads GAGVSQSPSNKVTEKGKDVELRCDPISGHTALYWYRQSLGQGLEFLIYFQGNSAPDKSGLPSDRFSAERTGGSVSTLTIQRTQQEDSAVYLCASTSGGSYNEQFFGPGTRLTVL.

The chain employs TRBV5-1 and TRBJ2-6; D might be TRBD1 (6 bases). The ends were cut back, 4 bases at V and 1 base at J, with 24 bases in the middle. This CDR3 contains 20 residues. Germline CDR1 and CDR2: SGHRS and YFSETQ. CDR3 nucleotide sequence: TGCGCCAGCAGCCCGGAGTTACGAACAGGGAGAGGATCTGGGGCCAACGTCCTGACTTTC. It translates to CASSPELRTGRGSGANVLTF. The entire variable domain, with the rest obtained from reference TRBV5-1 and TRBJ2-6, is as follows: KAGVTQTPRYLIKTRGQQVTLSCSPISGHRSVSWYQQTPGQGLQFLFEYFSETQRNKGNFPGRFSGRQFSNSRSEMNVSTLELGDSALYLCASSPELRTGRGSGANVLTFGAGSRLTVL.

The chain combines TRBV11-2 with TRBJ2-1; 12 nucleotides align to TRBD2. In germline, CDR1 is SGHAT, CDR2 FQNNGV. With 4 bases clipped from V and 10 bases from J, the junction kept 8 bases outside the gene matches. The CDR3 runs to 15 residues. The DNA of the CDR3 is TGTGCCAGCAGCTCGCTAGCGGGGGGGCCTAGGGAGCAGTTCTTC. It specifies CASSSLAGGPREQFF.

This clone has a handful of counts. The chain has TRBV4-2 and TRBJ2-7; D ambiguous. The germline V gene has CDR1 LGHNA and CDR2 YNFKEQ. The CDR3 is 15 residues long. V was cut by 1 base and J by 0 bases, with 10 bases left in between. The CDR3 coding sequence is TGTGCCAGCAGCCAAGGTCATTCGAGCTCCTACGAGCAGTACTTC. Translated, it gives CASSQGHSSSYEQYF.

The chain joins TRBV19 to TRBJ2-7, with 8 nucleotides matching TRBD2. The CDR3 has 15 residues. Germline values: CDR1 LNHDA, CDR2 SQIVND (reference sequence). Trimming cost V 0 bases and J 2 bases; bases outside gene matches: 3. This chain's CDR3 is CASSIELAGTYEQYF. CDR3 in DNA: TGTGCCAGTAGTATAGAGTTAGCGGGAACCTACGAGCAGTACTTC.

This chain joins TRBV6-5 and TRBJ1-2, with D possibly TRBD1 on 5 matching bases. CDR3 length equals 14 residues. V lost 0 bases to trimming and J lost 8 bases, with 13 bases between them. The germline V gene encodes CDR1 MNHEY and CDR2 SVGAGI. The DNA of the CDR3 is TGTGCCAGCAGTTACTCCTCCGACAGCAACGGCTACACCTTC. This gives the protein CASSYSSDSNGYTF.

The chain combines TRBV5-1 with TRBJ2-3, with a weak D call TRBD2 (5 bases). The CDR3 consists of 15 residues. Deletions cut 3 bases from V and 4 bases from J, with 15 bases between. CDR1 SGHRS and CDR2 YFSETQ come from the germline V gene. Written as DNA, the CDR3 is TGCGCCAGCAGCTCTGGACTGGTTTTTGCAGATACGCAGTATTTT. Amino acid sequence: CASSSGLVFADTQYF.

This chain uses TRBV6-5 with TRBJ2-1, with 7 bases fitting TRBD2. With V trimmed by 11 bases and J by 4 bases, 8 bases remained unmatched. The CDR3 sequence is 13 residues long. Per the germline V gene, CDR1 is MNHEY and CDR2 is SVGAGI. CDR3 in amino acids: CAAGEGPYNEQFF. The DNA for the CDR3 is TGTGCCGCGGGGGAGGGCCCTTACAATGAGCAGTTCTTC.

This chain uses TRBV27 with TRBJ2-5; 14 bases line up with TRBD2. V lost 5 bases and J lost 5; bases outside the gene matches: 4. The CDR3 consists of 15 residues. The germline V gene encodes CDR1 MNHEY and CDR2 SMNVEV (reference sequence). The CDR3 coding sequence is TGTGCCAGCAGTCTGGGACTAGCGGGGGTGGAGACCCAGTACTTC. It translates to CASSLGLAGVETQYF.

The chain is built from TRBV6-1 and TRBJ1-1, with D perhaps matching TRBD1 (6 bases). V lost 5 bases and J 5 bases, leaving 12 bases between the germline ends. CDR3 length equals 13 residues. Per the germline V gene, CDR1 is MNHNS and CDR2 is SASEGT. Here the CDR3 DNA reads TGTGCCAGCAGTCCACCTCAGGGGACTGAAGCTTTCTTT. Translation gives CASSPPQGTEAFF.

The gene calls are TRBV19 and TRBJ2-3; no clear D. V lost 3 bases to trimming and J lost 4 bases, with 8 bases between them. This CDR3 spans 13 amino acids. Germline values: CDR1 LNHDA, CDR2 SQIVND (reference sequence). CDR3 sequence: CASSIEASDTQYF. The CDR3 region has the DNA TGTGCCAGTAGTATCGAGGCCTCAGATACGCAGTATTTT.

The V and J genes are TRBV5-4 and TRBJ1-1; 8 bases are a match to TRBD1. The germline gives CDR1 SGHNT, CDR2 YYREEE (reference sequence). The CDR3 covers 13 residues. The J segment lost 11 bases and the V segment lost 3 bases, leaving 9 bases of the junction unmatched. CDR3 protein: CASSSDRDGLAFF. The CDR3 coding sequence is TGTGCCAGCAGCTCGGACAGGGATGGTCTCGCTTTCTTT.